This T cell receptor beta chain was sequenced during a study of CD8+CD57+ T cells in acquired aplastic anemia. TCR beta VDJ and CDR3 profiles were obtained from a genomic DNA template. TCRdb passed the reads through MiXCR, listing each CDR3 protein once. The sample lists a few hundred thousand distinct CDR3 sequences; approximately 35% were seen once. The germline V and J ends were trimmed by 4 bases and 7 bases, with 17 bases remaining between them. The germline V gene has CDR1 SGHDT and CDR2 YYEEEE. The CDR3 is 15 amino acids. The sequencing input was sorted CD4+, CD8+, or CD8+CD57+ T cells (not recorded which) from PBMCs. The TCR comes from a human donor in good health, serving as a control. The rearrangement joins TRBV5-6 to TRBJ1-4, with D tentatively TRBD1 (5 bases). CDR3 DNA sequence: TGTGCCAGCAGCATCTGGGATCTGAGGGGTGAAAAACTGTTTTTT. Amino acid sequence: CASSIWDLRGEKLFF.